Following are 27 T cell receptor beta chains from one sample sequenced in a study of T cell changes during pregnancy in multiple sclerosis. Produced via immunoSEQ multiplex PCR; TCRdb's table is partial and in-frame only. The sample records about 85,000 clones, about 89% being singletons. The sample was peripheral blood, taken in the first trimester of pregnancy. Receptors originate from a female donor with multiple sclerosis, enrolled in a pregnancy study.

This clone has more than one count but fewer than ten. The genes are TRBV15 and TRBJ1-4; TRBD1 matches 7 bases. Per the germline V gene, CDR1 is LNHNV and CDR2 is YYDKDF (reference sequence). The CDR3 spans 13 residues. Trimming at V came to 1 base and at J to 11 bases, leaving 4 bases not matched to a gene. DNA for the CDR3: TGTGCCACCAGCAGAGGGGACAGCTCTAAACTGTTTTTT. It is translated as CATSRGDSSKLFF.

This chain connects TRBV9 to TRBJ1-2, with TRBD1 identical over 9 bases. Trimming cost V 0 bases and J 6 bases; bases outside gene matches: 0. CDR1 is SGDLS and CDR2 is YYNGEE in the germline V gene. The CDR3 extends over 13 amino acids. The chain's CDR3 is CASSVGTGDGYTF. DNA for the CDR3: TGTGCCAGCAGCGTAGGGACAGGGGATGGCTACACCTTC.

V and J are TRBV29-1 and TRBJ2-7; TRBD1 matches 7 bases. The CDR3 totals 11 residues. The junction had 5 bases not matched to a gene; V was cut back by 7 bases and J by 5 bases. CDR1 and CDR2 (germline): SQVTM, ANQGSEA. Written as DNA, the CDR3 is TGCAGCGGACAGGGTTTCAACGAGCAGTACTTC. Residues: CSGQGFNEQYF.

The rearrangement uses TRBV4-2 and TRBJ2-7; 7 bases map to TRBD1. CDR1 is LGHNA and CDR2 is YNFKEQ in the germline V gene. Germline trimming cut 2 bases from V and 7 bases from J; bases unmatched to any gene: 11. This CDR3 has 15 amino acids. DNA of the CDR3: TGTGCCAGCAGCCAACTTACAGGGGTGTACTTTGAGCAGTACTTC. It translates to CASSQLTGVYFEQYF.

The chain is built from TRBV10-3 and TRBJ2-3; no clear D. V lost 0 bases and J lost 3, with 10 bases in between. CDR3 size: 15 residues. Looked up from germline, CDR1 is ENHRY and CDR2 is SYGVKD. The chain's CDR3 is CAISESNSPTDTQYF. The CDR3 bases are TGTGCCATCAGTGAGTCGAACAGCCCGACAGATACGCAGTATTTT.

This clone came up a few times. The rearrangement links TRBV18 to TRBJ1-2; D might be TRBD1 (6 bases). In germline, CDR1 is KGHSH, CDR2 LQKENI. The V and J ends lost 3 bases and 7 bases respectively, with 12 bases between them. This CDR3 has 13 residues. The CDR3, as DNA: TGTGCCAGCTCACCTGGACAGCAGGGTGGCTACACCTTC. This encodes CASSPGQQGGYTF.

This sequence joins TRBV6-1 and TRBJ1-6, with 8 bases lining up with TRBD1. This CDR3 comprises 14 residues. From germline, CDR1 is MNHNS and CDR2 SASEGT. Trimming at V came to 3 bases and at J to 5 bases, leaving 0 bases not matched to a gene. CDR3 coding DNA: TGTGCCAGCAGTGAGGACAGGGATAATTCACCCCTCCACTTT. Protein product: CASSEDRDNSPLHF.

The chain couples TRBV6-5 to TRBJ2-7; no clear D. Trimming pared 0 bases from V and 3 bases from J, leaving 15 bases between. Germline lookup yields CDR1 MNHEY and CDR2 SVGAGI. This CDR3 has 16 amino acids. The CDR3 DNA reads TGTGCCAGCAGTTACTCGAGAGCCAGCGCTTACTACGAGCAGTACTTC. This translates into CASSYSRASAYYEQYF.

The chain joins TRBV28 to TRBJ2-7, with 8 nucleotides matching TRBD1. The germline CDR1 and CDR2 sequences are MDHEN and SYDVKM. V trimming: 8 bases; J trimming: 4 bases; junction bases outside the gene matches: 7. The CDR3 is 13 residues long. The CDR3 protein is CASEGTGLYEQYF. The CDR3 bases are TGTGCCAGCGAGGGGACAGGACTATACGAGCAGTACTTC.

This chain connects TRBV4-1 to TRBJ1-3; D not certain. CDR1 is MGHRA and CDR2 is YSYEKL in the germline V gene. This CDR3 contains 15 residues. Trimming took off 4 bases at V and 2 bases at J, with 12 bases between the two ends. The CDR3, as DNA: TGCGCCAGCAGCCCACACACCGGGACTGGAAACACCATATATTTT. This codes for CASSPHTGTGNTIYF.

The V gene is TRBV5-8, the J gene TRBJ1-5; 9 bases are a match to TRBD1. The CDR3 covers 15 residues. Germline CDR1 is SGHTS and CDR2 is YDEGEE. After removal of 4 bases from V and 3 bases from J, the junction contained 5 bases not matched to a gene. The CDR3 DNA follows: TGTGCCAGCAGCCCCGGACAGGGGAACAATCAGCCCCAGCATTTT. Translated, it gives CASSPGQGNNQPQHF.

CDR3 bases: TGTGCCAGCAGTGAACAGCAGGGGGTCACCTACGAGCAGTACTTC. Residues: CASSEQQGVTYEQYF. This sequence joins TRBV6-1 and TRBJ2-7, with TRBD1 matching over 7 bases. Germline loops: CDR1 MNHNS, CDR2 SASEGT. This CDR3 has 15 amino acids. Trimming removed 2 bases from V and 2 bases from J; junction bases left unmatched: 6.

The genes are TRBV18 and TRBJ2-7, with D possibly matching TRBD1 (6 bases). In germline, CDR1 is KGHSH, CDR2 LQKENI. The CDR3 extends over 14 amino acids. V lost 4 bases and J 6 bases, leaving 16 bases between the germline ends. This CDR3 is CASSRDTSIGEQYF. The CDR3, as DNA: TGTGCCAGCTCACGGGACACCTCCATCGGCGAGCAGTACTTC.

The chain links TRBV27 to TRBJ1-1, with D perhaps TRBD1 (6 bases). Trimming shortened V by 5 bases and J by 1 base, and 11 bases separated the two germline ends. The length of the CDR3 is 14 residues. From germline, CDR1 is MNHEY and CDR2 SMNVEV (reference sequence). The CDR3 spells CASSIQGRNTEAFF. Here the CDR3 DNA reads TGTGCCAGCAGTATACAGGGACGGAACACTGAAGCTTTCTTT.

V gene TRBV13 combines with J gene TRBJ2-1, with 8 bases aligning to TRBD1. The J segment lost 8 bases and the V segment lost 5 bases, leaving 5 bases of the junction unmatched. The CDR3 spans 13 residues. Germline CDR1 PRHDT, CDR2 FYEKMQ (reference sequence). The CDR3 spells CASSLDRAHEQFF. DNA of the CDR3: TGTGCCAGCAGCCTGGACAGGGCCCATGAGCAGTTCTTC. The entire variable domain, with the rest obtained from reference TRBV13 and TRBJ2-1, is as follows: AAGVIQSPRHLIKEKRETATLKCYPIPRHDTVYWYQQGPGQDPQFLISFYEKMQSDKGSIPDRFSAQQFSDYHSELNMSSLELGDSALYFCASSLDRAHEQFFGPGTRLTVL.

This chain's CDR3 is CASSTVGGGGETQYF. For the CDR3, the DNA is TGTGCCAGCAGCACCGTCGGCGGGGGAGGGGAGACCCAGTACTTC. This chain connects TRBV7-6 to TRBJ2-5; 7 bases fit TRBD2. V trimming: 5 bases; J trimming: 5 bases; junction bases outside the gene matches: 11. In germline, CDR1 is SGHVS, CDR2 FNYEAQ. The CDR3 is 15 amino acids.

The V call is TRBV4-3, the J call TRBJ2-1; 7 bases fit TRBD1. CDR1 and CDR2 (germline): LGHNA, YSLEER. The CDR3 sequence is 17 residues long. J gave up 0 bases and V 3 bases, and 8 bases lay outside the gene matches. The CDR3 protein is CASSQFNRGSSYNEQFF. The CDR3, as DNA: TGCGCCAGCAGCCAGTTCAACAGGGGAAGCTCCTACAATGAGCAGTTCTTC.

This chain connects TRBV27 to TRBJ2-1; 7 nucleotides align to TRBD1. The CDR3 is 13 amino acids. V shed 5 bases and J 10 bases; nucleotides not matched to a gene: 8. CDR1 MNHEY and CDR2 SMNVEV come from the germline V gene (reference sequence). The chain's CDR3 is CASSPNRGWEQFF. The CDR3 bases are TGTGCCAGCAGTCCTAACAGGGGTTGGGAGCAGTTCTTC.

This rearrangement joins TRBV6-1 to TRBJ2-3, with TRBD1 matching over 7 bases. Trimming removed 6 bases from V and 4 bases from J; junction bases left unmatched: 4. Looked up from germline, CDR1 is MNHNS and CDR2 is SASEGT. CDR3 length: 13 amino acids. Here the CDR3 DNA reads TGTGCCAGCAGGCTCGGACAGGCAGATACGCAGTATTTT. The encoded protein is CASRLGQADTQYF.

The CDR3 sequence is CATSRGRVAGGPEFF. For the CDR3, the DNA is TGTGCCACCAGCAGAGGTCGGGTAGCGGGGGGGCCGGAGTTCTTC. The chain combines TRBV15 with TRBJ2-1; 11 nucleotides agree with TRBD2. Germline loops: CDR1 LNHNV, CDR2 YYDKDF (reference sequence). This CDR3 is 15 amino acids long. J gave up 14 bases and V 1 base, and 10 bases lay outside the gene matches.

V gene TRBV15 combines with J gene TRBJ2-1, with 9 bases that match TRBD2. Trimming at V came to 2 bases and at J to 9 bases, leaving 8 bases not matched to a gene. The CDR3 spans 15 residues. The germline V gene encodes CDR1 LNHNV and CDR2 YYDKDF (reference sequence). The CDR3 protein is CATSRSGTSLTEQFF. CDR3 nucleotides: TGTGCCACCAGCAGATCCGGGACTAGCCTTACTGAGCAGTTCTTC.

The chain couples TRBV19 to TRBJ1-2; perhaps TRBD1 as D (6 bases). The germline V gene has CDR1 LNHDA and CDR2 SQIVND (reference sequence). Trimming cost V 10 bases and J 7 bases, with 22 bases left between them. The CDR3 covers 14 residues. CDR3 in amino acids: CATTTARGSSGYTF. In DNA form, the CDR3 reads TGTGCCACCACTACGGCGAGGGGGTCGAGTGGCTACACCTTC. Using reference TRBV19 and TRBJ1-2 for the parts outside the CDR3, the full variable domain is DGGITQSPKYLFRKEGQNVTLSCEQNLNHDAMYWYRQDPGQGLRLIYYSQIVNDFQKGDIAEGYSVSREKKESFPLTVTSAQKNPTAFYLCATTTARGSSGYTFGSGTRLTVV.

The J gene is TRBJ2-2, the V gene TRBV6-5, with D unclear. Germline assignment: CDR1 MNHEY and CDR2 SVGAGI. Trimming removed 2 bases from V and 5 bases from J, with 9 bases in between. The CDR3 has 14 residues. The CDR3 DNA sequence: TGTGCCAGCAGTTACGGGCTGGCTACCGGGGAGCTGTTTTTT. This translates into CASSYGLATGELFF.

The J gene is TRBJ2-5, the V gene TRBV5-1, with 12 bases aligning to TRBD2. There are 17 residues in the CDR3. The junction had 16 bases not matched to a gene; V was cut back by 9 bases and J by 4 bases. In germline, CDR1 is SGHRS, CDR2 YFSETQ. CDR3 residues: CATRLAGANLSPETQYF. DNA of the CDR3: TGCGCCACCAGACTAGCGGGGGCCAACCTATCTCCAGAGACCCAGTACTTC. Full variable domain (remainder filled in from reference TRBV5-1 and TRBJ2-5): KAGVTQTPRYLIKTRGQQVTLSCSPISGHRSVSWYQQTPGQGLQFLFEYFSETQRNKGNFPGRFSGRQFSNSRSEMNVSTLELGDSALYLCATRLAGANLSPETQYFGPGTRLLVL.

The CDR3 sequence: CASSFGLAEPKETQYF. CDR3 bases: TGTGCCAGCAGTTTCGGACTAGCGGAGCCTAAGGAGACCCAGTACTTC. This sequence joins TRBV28 and TRBJ2-5; 10 positions agree with TRBD2. V trimming: 3 bases; J trimming: 5 bases; junction bases outside the gene matches: 9. Per germline, CDR1 MDHEN and CDR2 SYDVKM. The CDR3 loop spans 16 amino acids.

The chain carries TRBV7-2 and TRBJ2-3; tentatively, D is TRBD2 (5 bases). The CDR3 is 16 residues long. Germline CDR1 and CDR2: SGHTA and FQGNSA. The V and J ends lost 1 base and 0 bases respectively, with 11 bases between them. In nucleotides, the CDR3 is TGTGCCAGCAGCTTAGAAGCGGCCTCTAGCACAGATACGCAGTATTTT. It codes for CASSLEAASSTDTQYF. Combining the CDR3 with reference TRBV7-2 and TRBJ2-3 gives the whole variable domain GAGVSQSPSNKVTEKGKDVELRCDPISGHTALYWYRQSLGQGLEFLIYFQGNSAPDKSGLPSDRFSAERTGGSVSTLTIQRTQQEDSAVYLCASSLEAASSTDTQYFGPGTRLTVL.

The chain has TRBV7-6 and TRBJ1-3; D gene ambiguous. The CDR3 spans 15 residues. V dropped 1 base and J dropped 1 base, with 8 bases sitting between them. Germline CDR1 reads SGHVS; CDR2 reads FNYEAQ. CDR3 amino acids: CASSLDILSGNTIYF. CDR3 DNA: TGTGCCAGCAGCTTAGACATACTATCTGGAAACACCATATATTTT. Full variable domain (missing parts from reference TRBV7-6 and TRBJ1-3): GAGVSQSPRYKVTKRGQDVALRCDPISGHVSLYWYRQALGQGPEFLTYFNYEAQQDKSGLPNDRFSAERPEGSISTLTIQRTEQRDSAMYRCASSLDILSGNTIYFGEGSWLTVV.